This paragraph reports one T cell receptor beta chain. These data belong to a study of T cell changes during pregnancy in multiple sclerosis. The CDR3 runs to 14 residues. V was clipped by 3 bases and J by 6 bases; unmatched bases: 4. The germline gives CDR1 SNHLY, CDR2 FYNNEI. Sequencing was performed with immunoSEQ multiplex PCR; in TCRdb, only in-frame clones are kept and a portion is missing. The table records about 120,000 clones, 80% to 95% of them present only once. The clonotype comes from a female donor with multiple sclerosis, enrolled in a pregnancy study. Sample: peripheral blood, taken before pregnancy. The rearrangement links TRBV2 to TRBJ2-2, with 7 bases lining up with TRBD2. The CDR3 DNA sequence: TGTGCCAGCAGTGAGGTTGCGGGAGCCGGGGAGCTGTTTTTT. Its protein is CASSEVAGAGELFF.